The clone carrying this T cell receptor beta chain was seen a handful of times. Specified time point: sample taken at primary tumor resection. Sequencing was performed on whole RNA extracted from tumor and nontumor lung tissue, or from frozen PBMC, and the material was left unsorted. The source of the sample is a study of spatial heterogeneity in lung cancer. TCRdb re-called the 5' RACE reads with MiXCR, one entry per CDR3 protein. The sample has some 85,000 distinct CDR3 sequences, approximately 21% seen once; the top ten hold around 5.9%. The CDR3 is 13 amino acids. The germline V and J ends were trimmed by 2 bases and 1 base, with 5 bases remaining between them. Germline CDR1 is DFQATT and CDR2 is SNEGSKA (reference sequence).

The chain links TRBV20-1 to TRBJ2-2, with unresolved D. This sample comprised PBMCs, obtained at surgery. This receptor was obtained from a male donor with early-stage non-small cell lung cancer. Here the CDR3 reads CSARSLNTGELFF. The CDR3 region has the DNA TGCAGTGCTAGATCCCTGAACACCGGGGAGCTGTTTTTT.